This TCR beta chain is drawn from a study of cytomegalovirus exposure and HLA in healthy donors. Background on the study: Clustering assigned approximately 78% of the approximately 400 genotyped donors to the Caucasian-associated ancestry cluster. Broader study findings: Whilst most TCR sequences proved rare, a subset of public TCRs occurred across many donors. Immune exposure was documented only through CMV serostatus. In vitro work confirmed that a few CMV-associated chains recognize CMV antigens.

For this clone: What it binds is not known.

This CDR3 has 13 residues. Looked up from germline, CDR1 is SGHDT and CDR2 is YYEEEE. Trimming left V 7 bases short and J 4 bases short, with 14 bases between. PCR involved 60 Vbeta and 13 Jbeta primers. The protocol was immunoSEQ multiplex PCR, while the TCRdb copy is restricted to in-frame clones and leaves out a portion. The table includes fewer than 300,000 clones, about four fifths detected once. The chain carries TRBV5-6 and TRBJ1-1, with D possibly matching TRBD1 (5 bases). This receptor was taken from a girl aged 2-10 years in good health and CMV-seronegative. Sample: PBMCs. The CDR3 DNA follows: TGTGCCAGCGCGTACTGGGGGGGCACTGAAGCTTTCTTT. This sequence encodes CASAYWGGTEAFF.